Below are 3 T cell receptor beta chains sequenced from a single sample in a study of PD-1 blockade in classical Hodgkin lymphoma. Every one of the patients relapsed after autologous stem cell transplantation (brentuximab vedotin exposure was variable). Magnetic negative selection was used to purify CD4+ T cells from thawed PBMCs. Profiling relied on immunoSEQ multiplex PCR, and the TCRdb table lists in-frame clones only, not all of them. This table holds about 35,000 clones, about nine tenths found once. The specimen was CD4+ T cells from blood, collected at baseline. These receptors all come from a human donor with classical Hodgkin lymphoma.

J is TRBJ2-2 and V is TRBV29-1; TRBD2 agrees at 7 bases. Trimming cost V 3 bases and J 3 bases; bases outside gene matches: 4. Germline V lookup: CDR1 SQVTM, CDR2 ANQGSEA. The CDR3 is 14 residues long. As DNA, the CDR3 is TGCAGCGTTGAGTCGCGGGAGTACACCGGGGAGCTGTTTTTT. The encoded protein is CSVESREYTGELFF.

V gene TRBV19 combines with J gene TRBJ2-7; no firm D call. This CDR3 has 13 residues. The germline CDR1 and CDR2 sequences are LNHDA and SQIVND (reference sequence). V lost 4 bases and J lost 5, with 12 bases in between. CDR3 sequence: CASSNPWLHEQYF. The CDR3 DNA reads TGTGCCAGTAGTAATCCCTGGCTCCACGAGCAGTACTTC.

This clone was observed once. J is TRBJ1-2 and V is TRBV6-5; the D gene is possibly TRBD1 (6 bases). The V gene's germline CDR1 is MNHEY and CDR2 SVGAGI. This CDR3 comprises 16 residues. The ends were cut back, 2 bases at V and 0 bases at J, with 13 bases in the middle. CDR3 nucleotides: TGTGCCAGCAGTTACGCCGCGGACAGCACTAACTATGGCTACACCTTC. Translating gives CASSYAADSTNYGYTF.